The 28 T cell receptor beta chains given below trace back to one sample, sequenced in a study of T cell responses to AZD1222 COVID-19 vaccine. TCRdb keeps only in-frame clones here, not all; method: immunoSEQ multiplex PCR. The table records roughly 110,000 clones, about 89% of them present only once. The specimen comprised peripheral blood, sampled on day 0 of AZD1222 vaccination. These receptor sequences come from an adult in good health.

This chain links TRBV12-3 or TRBV12-4 with TRBJ2-5; no reliable D call. V was clipped by 1 base and J by 2 bases, with 5 bases between them. This CDR3 comprises 13 residues. The CDR3 DNA is TGTGCCAGCAGTTTAGGCATACAAGAGACCCAGTACTTC. Protein sequence: CASSLGIQETQYF.

The rearrangement links TRBV28 to TRBJ1-2; no firm D call. The CDR3 consists of 13 residues. Germline V gene sequence: CDR1 MDHEN, CDR2 SYDVKM. Trimming left V 7 bases short and J 0 bases short, with 9 bases between. CDR3 protein: CASTPPSNYGYTF. The CDR3 nucleotides read TGTGCCAGCACCCCGCCCTCTAACTATGGCTACACCTTC.

The chain couples TRBV18 to TRBJ1-1; the match to TRBD1 covers 8 bases. The length of the CDR3 is 15 residues. V was clipped by 4 bases and J by 1 base; unmatched bases: 5. The germline CDR1 and CDR2 sequences are KGHSH and LQKENI. The CDR3 sequence: CASSHGQGPNTEAFF. CDR3 DNA sequence: TGTGCCAGCTCACACGGACAGGGACCGAACACTGAAGCTTTCTTT.

This sequence joins TRBV6-5 and TRBJ2-7, with 9 positions matching TRBD1. This CDR3 has 14 residues. Germline lookup yields CDR1 MNHEY and CDR2 SVGAGI. Trimming took 4 bases from V and 2 from J; bases not matched to a gene: 3. The CDR3 sequence is CASSWDRVPYEQYF. Written as DNA, the CDR3 is TGTGCCAGCAGTTGGGACAGGGTGCCCTACGAGCAGTACTTC.

The chain links TRBV13 to TRBJ1-2; tentatively, D is TRBD1 (5 bases). The CDR3 totals 14 residues. Germline V gene lookup returns CDR1 PRHDT and CDR2 FYEKMQ (reference sequence). The V end was cut by 4 bases, the J end by 1 base, with 10 bases between. Here the CDR3 DNA reads TGTGCCAGCAGCTCCCCGGGGGTTAACTATGGCTACACCTTC. This gives the protein CASSSPGVNYGYTF.

The V call is TRBV5-4, the J call TRBJ1-2, with 8 bases matching TRBD1. This CDR3 comprises 16 residues. V shed 4 bases and J 2 bases; nucleotides not matched to a gene: 10. CDR1 is SGHNT, CDR2 YYREEE, per germline (reference sequence). The chain's CDR3 is CASSGRQGSTNYGYTF. The CDR3 DNA is TGTGCCAGCAGCGGGAGACAGGGGTCAACGAACTATGGCTACACCTTC.

The chain carries TRBV7-9 and TRBJ2-7, with 7 bases that match TRBD1. This CDR3 has 15 residues. Germline assignment: CDR1 SEHNR and CDR2 FQNEAQ (reference sequence). V trimming: 5 bases; J trimming: 2 bases; junction bases outside the gene matches: 9. The CDR3 bases are TGTGCCAGCAGCCTCACAGGGGACCCAACCTACGAGCAGTACTTC. It specifies CASSLTGDPTYEQYF.

V and J are TRBV21-1 and TRBJ2-2; the table's D call TRBD2 went unverified against the DNA. TRBV21-1 is a pseudogene segment. CDR3 length: 15 amino acids. As DNA, the CDR3 is TGTGCCAGCAGCAAAGCGCTTTCGGGAACCGGGGAGCTGTTTTTT. Residues: CASSKALSGTGELFF.

This sequence joins TRBV5-1 and TRBJ1-1; D is undetermined. CDR1 and CDR2 from the germline V gene are SGHRS and YFSETQ. Trimming removed 3 bases from V and 4 bases from J, with 19 bases in between. The CDR3 contains 16 residues. The CDR3 DNA reads as TGCGCCAGCAGCTCGAGAAGGACGGGCGGCGGCACTGAAGCTTTCTTT. Amino acids: CASSSRRTGGGTEAFF. Supplemented by reference TRBV5-1 and TRBJ1-1, the full variable domain reads KAGVTQTPRYLIKTRGQQVTLSCSPISGHRSVSWYQQTPGQGLQFLFEYFSETQRNKGNFPGRFSGRQFSNSRSEMNVSTLELGDSALYLCASSSRRTGGGTEAFFGQGTRLTVV.

CDR3 bases: TGTGCCAGCTCACCACGTAGCGGGGGCAACACCGGGGAGCTGTTTTTT. Protein: CASSPRSGGNTGELFF. The chain carries TRBV18 and TRBJ2-2; 9 nucleotides agree with TRBD2. Germline V gene lookup returns CDR1 KGHSH and CDR2 LQKENI. The V and J ends lost 1 base and 2 bases, in that order; junction bases with no gene match: 2. This CDR3 spans 16 amino acids. The entire variable domain, with the rest obtained from reference TRBV18 and TRBJ2-2, is as follows: NAGVMQNPRHLVRRRGQEARLRCSPMKGHSHVYWYRQLPEEGLKFMVYLQKENIIDESGMPKERFSAEFPKEGPSILRIQQVVRGDSAAYFCASSPRSGGNTGELFFGEGSRLTVL.

This sequence joins TRBV11-2 and TRBJ2-2, with 7 bases lining up with TRBD2. Germline lookup yields CDR1 SGHAT and CDR2 FQNNGV. The CDR3 is 15 residues long. Unmatched junction bases numbered 6, after V lost 5 bases and J lost 3 bases. CDR3 loop: CASSRWTRYTGELFF. CDR3 bases: TGTGCCAGCAGCCGCTGGACTAGGTACACCGGGGAGCTGTTTTTT.

V usage is TRBV13 and J usage is TRBJ2-7; D is unclear. The CDR3 consists of 11 residues. The germline CDR1 and CDR2 sequences are PRHDT and FYEKMQ (reference sequence). Trimming removed 5 bases from V and 2 bases from J, with 4 bases in between. The CDR3 loop reads CASSATYEQYF. DNA for the CDR3: TGTGCCAGCAGCGCCACCTACGAGCAGTACTTC.

In this sample, this clone turned up once. The V gene is TRBV6-5, the J gene TRBJ2-3; D is ambiguous. V lost 4 bases to trimming and J lost 2 bases, with 7 bases between them. The germline V gene encodes CDR1 MNHEY and CDR2 SVGAGI. This CDR3 contains 13 residues. The CDR3 spells CASSSWITDTQYF. The CDR3 DNA is TGTGCCAGCAGTTCGTGGATCACAGATACGCAGTATTTT.

The chain couples TRBV13 to TRBJ1-1, with D unclear. The CDR3 is 13 residues long. Trimming stripped 2 bases from V and 7 bases from J, with 11 bases between. Germline V gives CDR1 PRHDT, CDR2 FYEKMQ (reference sequence). CDR3: CASSLQVGSEAFF. CDR3 bases: TGTGCCAGCAGCTTACAGGTAGGAAGTGAAGCTTTCTTT. Drawing the rest from reference TRBV13 and TRBJ1-1, the complete variable domain is AAGVIQSPRHLIKEKRETATLKCYPIPRHDTVYWYQQGPGQDPQFLISFYEKMQSDKGSIPDRFSAQQFSDYHSELNMSSLELGDSALYFCASSLQVGSEAFFGQGTRLTVV.

V is TRBV5-1 and J is TRBJ1-4; 12 positions agree with TRBD1. The CDR3 has 17 amino acids. Germline V CDR1 and CDR2: SGHRS, YFSETQ. V trimming: 4 bases; J trimming: 8 bases; junction bases outside the gene matches: 12. CDR3 protein: CASSDRDRGPRAEKLFF. The CDR3 nucleotides are TGCGCCAGCAGCGACCGGGACAGGGGGCCTCGGGCCGAAAAACTGTTTTTT.

The rearrangement joins TRBV7-2 to TRBJ1-4, with a tentative D call TRBD1 (5 bases). The germline CDR1 and CDR2 sequences are SGHTA and FQGNSA. The CDR3 has 13 amino acids. Trimming left V 2 bases short and J 8 bases short, with 9 bases between. CDR3 sequence: CASSLSRAEKLFF. CDR3 bases: TGTGCCAGCAGCTTAAGCAGGGCCGAAAAACTGTTTTTT.

This clone came up once. Additional DNA sequences in this sample encode the identical CDR3. The rearrangement uses TRBV14 and TRBJ1-6, with no clear D. Trimming took 0 bases from V and 12 from J, leaving 6 bases between them. The CDR3 runs 12 residues. Germline V lookup: CDR1 SGHDN, CDR2 FVKESK. CDR3 coding DNA: TGTGCCAGCAGCCAAGAGGTGGGACCCCTCCACTTT. It is translated as CASSQEVGPLHF.

This chain connects TRBV3-1 (or the pseudogene TRBV3-2) to TRBJ1-6; weak D call: TRBD1 (5 bases). The V gene lost 1 base and the J gene lost 4 bases, with 11 bases spanning the gap. CDR3 length: 16 amino acids. The germline V gene has CDR1 LGHDT and CDR2 YNNKEL (reference sequence). The CDR3 reads CASSQAGTDYNSPLHF. CDR3 coding DNA: TGTGCCAGCAGCCAAGCGGGGACGGATTATAATTCACCCCTCCACTTT.

CDR3 in amino acids: CASSAPRGSTEAFF. The DNA for the CDR3 is TGTGCCAGCAGTGCACCACGGGGTTCGACTGAAGCTTTCTTT. The V gene is TRBV2, the J gene TRBJ1-1; the D is unclear. Germline-derived CDR1 and CDR2 are SNHLY and FYNNEI. V lost 4 bases, J lost 5 bases, and 14 bases lay in between. CDR3 size: 14 residues.

The chain employs TRBV6-6 and TRBJ1-1; 7 nucleotides agree with TRBD1. This CDR3 spans 13 amino acids. Germline lookup yields CDR1 MNHNY and CDR2 SVGAGI (reference sequence). V gave up 6 bases and J gave up 7 bases; unmatched junction bases: 8. This CDR3 reads CASSDRAWDEAFF. The CDR3 DNA is TGTGCCAGCAGCGACAGGGCGTGGGATGAAGCTTTCTTT.

The V call is TRBV9, the J call TRBJ2-1; D may be TRBD1 or TRBD2 (6 bases each). The CDR3 has 16 residues. The V and J ends lost 3 bases and 2 bases respectively, with 15 bases between them. Germline lookup yields CDR1 SGDLS and CDR2 YYNGEE. Here the CDR3 DNA reads TGTGCCAGCAGCGCCCAAGTAGGGGGGCCCTACAATGAGCAGTTCTTC. Translation gives CASSAQVGGPYNEQFF.

The chain employs TRBV7-9 and TRBJ2-7, with 10 positions matching TRBD1. The CDR3 runs to 15 residues. The germline CDR1 and CDR2 sequences are SEHNR and FQNEAQ (reference sequence). The V and J ends lost 5 bases and 2 bases, in that order; junction bases with no gene match: 6. The CDR3 nucleotides read TGTGCCAGCAGCCCGGGACAGGGGACGGCCTACGAGCAGTACTTC. This gives the protein CASSPGQGTAYEQYF.

V usage is TRBV2 and J usage is TRBJ1-2; D remains ambiguous. The germline V gene has CDR1 SNHLY and CDR2 FYNNEI. V shed 1 base and J shed 6 bases, with 9 bases lying between them. The CDR3 runs to 13 residues. The CDR3 sequence: CASSEEAAHGYTF. Here the CDR3 DNA reads TGTGCCAGCAGTGAAGAGGCGGCCCATGGCTACACCTTC.

The chain links TRBV7-9 to TRBJ2-3; D might be TRBD1 (6 bases). Trimming shortened V by 4 bases and J by 5 bases, and 7 bases separated the two germline ends. The CDR3 is made up of 12 amino acids. Germline V gene data show CDR1 as SEHNR and CDR2 as FQNEAQ (reference sequence). The CDR3 nucleotides read TGTGCCAGCAGCTACAGGGAAGATACGCAGTATTTT. This gives the protein CASSYREDTQYF.

The V gene is TRBV18, the J gene TRBJ2-3; 9 bases align to TRBD1. The CDR3 has 15 residues. The J segment lost 5 bases and the V segment lost 3 bases, leaving 6 bases of the junction unmatched. Germline V lookup: CDR1 KGHSH, CDR2 LQKENI. Here the CDR3 reads CASSPGQGILDTQYF. In nucleotides, the CDR3 is TGTGCCAGCTCACCGGGACAGGGTATTTTAGATACGCAGTATTTT.

This rearrangement joins TRBV27 to TRBJ1-4, with TRBD1 identical over 9 bases. The CDR3 totals 16 residues. The germline V gene has CDR1 MNHEY and CDR2 SMNVEV (reference sequence). Trimming removed 4 bases from V and 6 bases from J; junction bases left unmatched: 9. This CDR3 reads CASSSDRGERDEKLFF. DNA for the CDR3: TGTGCCAGCAGTTCCGACAGGGGGGAGAGGGATGAAAAACTGTTTTTT. The whole variable domain, filled in from reference TRBV27 and TRBJ1-4, reads EAQVTQNPRYLITVTGKKLTVTCSQNMNHEYMSWYRQDPGLGLRQIYYSMNVEVTDKGDVPEGYKVSRKEKRNFPLILESPSPNQTSLYFCASSSDRGERDEKLFFGSGTQLSVL.

This clone was seen a handful of times. This chain links TRBV6-2 or TRBV6-3 with TRBJ1-6, with D maybe TRBD1 (5 bases). CDR1 and CDR2 (germline): MNHEY, SVGEGT. The V end was cut by 6 bases, the J end by 9 bases, with 24 bases between. CDR3 length: 17 amino acids. CDR3 loop: CASSKNSRRSGGSPLHF. The DNA for the CDR3 is TGTGCCAGCAGCAAAAACTCACGACGGAGCGGGGGTTCACCCCTCCACTTT.

The J gene is TRBJ1-1, the V gene TRBV4-1; no clear D. This CDR3 comprises 15 residues. The germline V gene encodes CDR1 MGHRA and CDR2 YSYEKL. V was clipped by 3 bases and J by 0 bases, with 11 bases between them. As DNA, the CDR3 is TGCGCCAGCAGCCAGTACAACACAGTGAACACTGAAGCTTTCTTT. Its translation: CASSQYNTVNTEAFF.